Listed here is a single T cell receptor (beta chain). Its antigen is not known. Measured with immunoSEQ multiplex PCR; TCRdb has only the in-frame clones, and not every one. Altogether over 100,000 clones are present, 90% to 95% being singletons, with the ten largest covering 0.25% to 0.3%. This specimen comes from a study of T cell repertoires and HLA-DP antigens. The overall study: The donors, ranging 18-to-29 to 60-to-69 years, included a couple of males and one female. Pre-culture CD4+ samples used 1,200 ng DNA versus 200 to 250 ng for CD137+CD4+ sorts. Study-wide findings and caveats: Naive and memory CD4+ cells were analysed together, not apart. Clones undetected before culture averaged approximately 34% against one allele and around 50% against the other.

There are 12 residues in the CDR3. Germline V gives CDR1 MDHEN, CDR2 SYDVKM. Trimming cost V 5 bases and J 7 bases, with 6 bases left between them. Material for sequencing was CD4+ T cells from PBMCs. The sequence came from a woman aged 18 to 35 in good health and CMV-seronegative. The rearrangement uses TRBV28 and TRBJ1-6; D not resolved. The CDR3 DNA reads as TGTGCCAGCAGTCTATTGAATTCACCCCTCCACTTT. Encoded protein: CASSLLNSPLHF. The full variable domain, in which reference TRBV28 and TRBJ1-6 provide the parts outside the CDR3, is DVKVTQSSRYLVKRTGEKVFLECVQDMDHENMFWYRQDPGLGLRLIYFSYDVKMKEKGDIPEGYSVSREKKERFSLILESASTNQTSMYLCASSLLNSPLHFGNGTRLTVT.